This TCR beta chain was sequenced in a study of monozygotic twins with inflammatory bowel disease. TCRdb re-analyzed the 5' RACE reads; it lists each CDR3 protein once, without DNA. The data include 150,000 to 200,000 distinct CDR3 sequences; the top ten clones carry 7.4%. CDR1 KGHSH and CDR2 LQKENI come from the germline V gene. The CDR3 extends over 14 amino acids. Sequencing was carried out using blood. This chain uses TRBV18 with TRBJ1-2. The TCR originated in a human donor with ulcerative colitis or Crohn's disease, or a healthy co-twin of an affected twin (not recorded which). The CDR3 reads CASSPPGGYYGYTF.